These 21 T cell receptor beta chains share one sample of origin, sequenced in a study of radiotherapy plus CTLA-4 blockade in lung cancer. Using immunoSEQ multiplex PCR, the repertoire was profiled, and TCRdb retains in-frame clones only, with some absent. The table records around 110,000 clones, more than 70% of them present only once. The sequencing used peripheral blood, collected from a patient treated with radiotherapy plus ipilimumab. Receptors were obtained from a human donor with non-small cell lung cancer that progressed on radiotherapy plus ipilimumab. Some clones in this sample may be carry-over from other donors' samples.

The chain carries TRBV4-3 and TRBJ1-6; 7 positions agree with TRBD1. Germline assignment: CDR1 LGHNA and CDR2 YSLEER. The V gene end was trimmed by 4 bases and the J gene end by 6 bases; junction bases not matched to a gene: 9. The CDR3 sequence is 16 residues long. For the CDR3, the DNA is TGCGCCAGCAGCCTTTATTGGCAGGGGGGTAATTCACCCCTCCACTTT. It is translated as CASSLYWQGGNSPLHF.

This chain connects TRBV2 to TRBJ2-5, with TRBD2 identical over 9 bases. After removal of 6 bases from V and 5 bases from J, the junction contained 7 bases not matched to a gene. CDR1 and CDR2 from the germline V gene are SNHLY and FYNNEI. The CDR3 is 14 residues long. CDR3 DNA sequence: TGTGCCAGCAGGGGCGGGGGGGCGTACGAGACCCAGTACTTC. This codes for CASRGGGAYETQYF.

The rearrangement links TRBV7-2 to TRBJ1-1; 7 nucleotides agree with TRBD1. The germline V gene encodes CDR1 SGHTA and CDR2 FQGNSA. With V trimmed by 5 bases and J by 2 bases, 5 bases remained unmatched. This CDR3 has 14 residues. The CDR3 region has the DNA TGTGCCAGCAGCCTAAACAGGGGAAACACTGAAGCTTTCTTT. As protein: CASSLNRGNTEAFF.

The chain couples TRBV15 to TRBJ2-1, with D possibly matching TRBD2 (6 bases). The CDR3 is 14 residues long. The V gene's germline CDR1 is LNHNV and CDR2 YYDKDF (reference sequence). V lost 8 bases, J lost 6 bases, and 17 bases lay in between. The CDR3 spells CATLSLGGLNEQFF. The CDR3 DNA follows: TGTGCCACCCTCAGCCTCGGGGGTCTCAATGAGCAGTTCTTC.

V and J are TRBV27 and TRBJ2-2, with TRBD1 identical over 7 bases. The V and J ends lost 1 base and 4 bases, in that order; junction bases with no gene match: 3. Germline V CDR1 and CDR2: MNHEY, SMNVEV (reference sequence). This CDR3 contains 15 residues. In DNA, the CDR3 is TGTGCCAGCAGTTTATTCAGGGGGAGCACCGGGGAGCTGTTTTTT. This codes for CASSLFRGSTGELFF.

J is TRBJ1-4 and V is TRBV5-4, with D uncertain. Germline-derived CDR1 and CDR2 are SGHNT and YYREEE (reference sequence). This CDR3 contains 14 residues. The V end was cut by 0 bases, the J end by 6 bases, with 9 bases between. CDR3 sequence reads: CASSLEAGDEKLFF. CDR3 nucleotide sequence: TGTGCCAGCAGCTTGGAAGCCGGGGATGAAAAACTGTTTTTT.

The J gene is TRBJ2-3, the V gene TRBV5-4; no clear D gene. The length of the CDR3 is 16 residues. Germline V gene data show CDR1 as SGHNT and CDR2 as YYREEE (reference sequence). Trimming removed 4 bases at V and 0 bases at J, with 15 bases between. CDR3 sequence (DNA): TGTGCCAGCAGCGCAGGTTGGAAATCTAGCACAGATACGCAGTATTTT. Amino acids: CASSAGWKSSTDTQYF.

V and J are TRBV5-8 and TRBJ1-1, with unresolved D. Germline CDR1 is SGHTS and CDR2 is YDEGEE. The CDR3 loop spans 15 amino acids. V lost 1 base and J lost 7, with 17 bases in between. For the CDR3, the DNA is TGTGCCAGCAGCTTGAGGAGGGAGCCCCCTAATGAAGCTTTCTTT. Protein product: CASSLRREPPNEAFF. The complete variable domain, with remaining parts taken from reference TRBV5-8 and TRBJ1-1, reads EAGVTQSPTHLIKTRGQQATLRCSPISGHTSVYWYQQALGLGLQFLLWYDEGEERNRGNFPPRFSGRQFPNYSSELNVNALELEDSALYLCASSLRREPPNEAFFGQGTRLTVV.

The CDR3 spells CASSQESGTGFYNSPLHF. Written as DNA, the CDR3 is TGTGCCAGCAGCCAAGAAAGTGGGACAGGTTTCTATAATTCACCCCTCCACTTT. The genes are TRBV4-2 and TRBJ1-6; the match to TRBD1 covers 8 bases. The germline V gene has CDR1 LGHNA and CDR2 YNFKEQ. This CDR3 contains 18 residues. V was clipped by 0 bases and J by 3 bases; unmatched bases: 7.

The chain's CDR3 is CASSLKGGTAYNEQFF. As DNA, the CDR3 is TGTGCCAGCAGCTTAAAGGGAGGCACGGCCTACAATGAGCAGTTCTTC. This chain uses TRBV7-2 with TRBJ2-1; a weak D match, TRBD2 (6 bases). The CDR3 runs to 16 residues. Trimming removed 2 bases at V and 2 bases at J, with 13 bases between. From germline, CDR1 is SGHTA and CDR2 FQGNSA.

The V and J genes are TRBV13 and TRBJ2-5, with a weak D call TRBD1 (6 bases). Germline V CDR1 and CDR2: PRHDT, FYEKMQ (reference sequence). V shed 5 bases and J shed 3 bases, with 10 bases lying between them. The CDR3 length is 13 residues. CDR3 nucleotides: TGTGCCAGCAGCGGTAGACAGGAAGAGACCCAGTACTTC. It encodes CASSGRQEETQYF.

J is TRBJ2-1 and V is TRBV5-4; D is possibly TRBD2 (5 bases). CDR3 length: 16 residues. The V end lost 4 bases, the J end lost 6 bases, and 20 bases lay between the germline ends. Germline loops: CDR1 SGHNT, CDR2 YYREEE (reference sequence). This CDR3 reads CASSQDRGSVFNEQFF. The DNA for the CDR3 is TGTGCCAGCAGCCAAGATCGAGGGTCAGTGTTCAATGAGCAGTTCTTC. Full variable domain (rest looked up from reference TRBV5-4 and TRBJ2-1): ETGVTQSPTHLIKTRGQQVTLRCSSQSGHNTVSWYQQALGQGPQFIFQYYREEENGRGNFPPRFSGLQFPNYSSELNVNALELDDSALYLCASSQDRGSVFNEQFFGPGTRLTVL.

V usage is TRBV7-3 and J usage is TRBJ2-1; D is unclear. The CDR3 consists of 12 residues. The ends were cut back, 5 bases at V and 9 bases at J, with 11 bases in the middle. Germline values: CDR1 SGHTA, CDR2 FQGTGA. CDR3 residues: CASSPSYGEQFF. The CDR3 nucleotides read TGTGCCAGCAGCCCCAGCTATGGTGAGCAGTTCTTC.

This chain connects TRBV7-3 to TRBJ2-7; D perhaps matches TRBD1 (6 bases). This CDR3 spans 13 amino acids. Trimming took 5 bases from V and 2 from J, leaving 10 bases between them. Germline V lookup: CDR1 SGHTA, CDR2 FQGTGA. This CDR3 is CASSADSTYEQYF. Written as DNA, the CDR3 is TGTGCCAGCAGCGCGGACAGCACCTACGAGCAGTACTTC.

The chain employs TRBV19 and TRBJ1-4; TRBD1 agrees at 11 bases. Per the germline V gene, CDR1 is LNHDA and CDR2 is SQIVND (reference sequence). The V gene end was trimmed by 4 bases and the J gene end by 0 bases; junction bases not matched to a gene: 7. CDR3 length: 18 residues. In DNA, the CDR3 is TGTGCCAGTAGTACCCGGGACAGGGGGACTCCAACTAATGAAAAACTGTTTTTT. Amino acid sequence: CASSTRDRGTPTNEKLFF.

The chain recombines TRBV28 with TRBJ2-3; no reliable D call. The CDR3 is made up of 14 amino acids. V was trimmed by 3 bases and J by 2 bases, leaving 9 bases between them. Germline-derived CDR1 and CDR2 are MDHEN and SYDVKM. CDR3 DNA sequence: TGTGCCAGCAGTTTCCCCCCGACCACAGATACGCAGTATTTT. The encoded protein is CASSFPPTTDTQYF.

This clone is a singleton in its sample. Other DNA sequences of this sample code for an identical CDR3. The chain links TRBV29-1 to TRBJ1-1; possibly TRBD1 for D (6 bases). Trimming shortened V by 2 bases and J by 0 bases, and 7 bases separated the two germline ends. The germline CDR1 and CDR2 sequences are SQVTM and ANQGSEA. There are 13 residues in the CDR3. The CDR3 bases are TGCAGCGTTGAAACAGGGATGAACACTGAAGCTTTCTTT. This sequence encodes CSVETGMNTEAFF.

V usage is TRBV9 and J usage is TRBJ2-3; the D call may be TRBD1 or TRBD2 (6 bases each). The CDR3 runs 16 residues. Trimming removed 5 bases at V and 4 bases at J, with 20 bases between. Germline-derived CDR1 and CDR2 are SGDLS and YYNGEE. CDR3 loop: CASSPRSGGGADTQYF. The CDR3 DNA reads as TGTGCCAGCAGTCCTCGCTCCGGGGGCGGGGCAGATACGCAGTATTTT.

The rearrangement links TRBV6-1 to TRBJ1-1; D is unresolved. Germline values: CDR1 MNHNS, CDR2 SASEGT. Trimming pared 5 bases from V and 0 bases from J, leaving 10 bases between. This CDR3 comprises 14 residues. The CDR3 reads CASSHEFMNTEAFF. The CDR3 nucleotides are TGTGCCAGCAGTCATGAGTTTATGAACACTGAAGCTTTCTTT.

This chain links TRBV9 with TRBJ2-7, with a tentative D call TRBD2 (5 bases). In germline, CDR1 is SGDLS, CDR2 YYNGEE. CDR3 length: 14 amino acids. The ends were cut back, 4 bases at V and 5 bases at J, with 16 bases in the middle. In nucleotides, the CDR3 is TGTGCCAGCAGCCCACACGGCGGAGGTGACGAGCAGTACTTC. This gives the protein CASSPHGGGDEQYF.

J is TRBJ1-4 and V is TRBV28; 10 nucleotides line up with TRBD1. With 5 bases clipped from V and 8 bases from J, the junction kept 8 bases outside the gene matches. CDR1 and CDR2 from the germline V gene are MDHEN and SYDVKM. The CDR3 has 15 amino acids. CDR3 amino acids: CASSTDRGTGEKLFF. The DNA for the CDR3 is TGTGCCAGCAGTACGGACAGGGGGACAGGGGAAAAACTGTTTTTT.